Shown below are 27 T cell receptor beta chains from a single sample sequenced in a study of blood T cell repertoires in COVID-19. Using immunoSEQ multiplex PCR, the repertoire was profiled, and TCRdb retains in-frame clones only, with some absent. The sample contains 100,000 to 150,000 clones, roughly 83% of which appear only once. Sequencing used peripheral blood. Source of these receptors: a woman aged 25 to 45 who had recovered from COVID-19.

The V and J genes are TRBV18 and TRBJ2-7; 8 nucleotides line up with TRBD2. Germline V gene lookup returns CDR1 KGHSH and CDR2 LQKENI. V shed 5 bases and J 7 bases; nucleotides not matched to a gene: 13. The CDR3 is 15 amino acids. The CDR3 bases are TGTGCCAGCTCATCGACCGGGACTAGTTCTTGGGAGCAGTACTTC. It yields the protein CASSSTGTSSWEQYF.

The gene calls are TRBV11-2 and TRBJ2-2, with D perhaps matching TRBD2 (5 bases). V shed 0 bases and J shed 4 bases, with 15 bases lying between them. Germline V CDR1 and CDR2: SGHAT, FQNNGV. This CDR3 spans 17 amino acids. This chain's CDR3 is CASSLDKQDFPTGELFF. DNA for the CDR3: TGTGCCAGCAGCTTAGATAAGCAGGACTTCCCCACCGGGGAGCTGTTTTTT.

The rearrangement links TRBV4-1 to TRBJ1-4, with 8 bases that match TRBD1. The germline CDR1 and CDR2 sequences are MGHRA and YSYEKL. CDR3 length: 14 residues. With 1 base clipped from V and 7 bases from J, the junction kept 2 bases outside the gene matches. CDR3 nucleotide sequence: TGCGCCAGCAGCCAAGGGACAGGGAGTGAAAAACTGTTTTTT. Its translation: CASSQGTGSEKLFF.

The V and J genes are TRBV6-2 or TRBV6-3 and TRBJ1-3; 11 positions agree with TRBD1. The CDR3 runs to 19 residues. Germline CDR1 MNHEY, CDR2 SVGEGT. V shed 2 bases and J 2 bases; nucleotides not matched to a gene: 11. This chain's CDR3 is CASSYLLGQGVVAGNTIYF. DNA for the CDR3: TGTGCCAGCAGTTACCTCTTGGGACAGGGGGTCGTGGCTGGAAACACCATATATTTT.

CDR3 nucleotide sequence: TGTGCCAGCAGTAACCCCGGGACAACTAATGAAAAACTGTTTTTT. It codes for CASSNPGTTNEKLFF. The chain links TRBV6-6 to TRBJ1-4; D uncertain. CDR1 and CDR2 (germline): MNHNY, SVGAGI (reference sequence). V lost 5 bases to trimming and J lost 0 bases, with 10 bases between them. The CDR3 is 15 amino acids.

V is TRBV2 and J is TRBJ2-1, with 8 bases matching TRBD1. The CDR3 is 15 residues long. CDR1 SNHLY and CDR2 FYNNEI come from the germline V gene. J lost 8 bases, V lost 5 bases, and 11 bases had no gene match. Written as DNA, the CDR3 is TGTGCCAGCAGTTACGAGTCAGGGGGCTTGGATGAGCAGTTCTTC. Amino acid sequence: CASSYESGGLDEQFF. Combining the CDR3 with reference TRBV2 and TRBJ2-1 gives the whole variable domain EPEVTQTPSHQVTQMGQEVILRCVPISNHLYFYWYRQILGQKVEFLVSFYNNEISEKSEIFDDQFSVERPDGSNFTLKIRSTKLEDSAMYFCASSYESGGLDEQFFGPGTRLTVL.

V usage is TRBV6-5 and J usage is TRBJ1-1, with D maybe TRBD1 (6 bases). The germline V gene has CDR1 MNHEY and CDR2 SVGAGI. The CDR3 consists of 13 residues. The V and J ends lost 5 bases and 9 bases respectively, with 16 bases between them. Here the CDR3 DNA reads TGTGCCAGCAGTACCTTAGGACAGCCAAAAGCTTTCTTT. This translates into CASSTLGQPKAFF.

The sample holds one count of this clone. The V gene is TRBV18, the J gene TRBJ2-7; TRBD2 might be the D (5 bases). Deletions cut 4 bases from V and 2 bases from J, with 12 bases between. The CDR3 is made up of 14 amino acids. Germline values: CDR1 KGHSH, CDR2 LQKENI. The CDR3 protein is CASSRGGPTYEQYF. CDR3 bases: TGTGCCAGCTCACGAGGCGGGCCCACCTACGAGCAGTACTTC.

This clone was observed a single time. The V and J genes are TRBV9 and TRBJ1-1, with D perhaps TRBD1 (6 bases). The V end was cut by 0 bases, the J end by 1 base, with 19 bases between. This CDR3 has 18 amino acids. From germline, CDR1 is SGDLS and CDR2 YYNGEE. CDR3 sequence reads: CASSVAPMPGQKNTEAFF. CDR3 coding DNA: TGTGCCAGCAGCGTAGCCCCGATGCCAGGACAGAAGAACACTGAAGCTTTCTTT.

V usage is TRBV11-2 and J usage is TRBJ1-6, with D possibly being TRBD1 (5 bases). The V gene's germline CDR1 is SGHAT and CDR2 FQNNGV. The V end lost 1 base, the J end lost 9 bases, and 19 bases lay between the germline ends. The CDR3 extends over 17 amino acids. This CDR3 reads CASSLASEGPAGSPLHF. The CDR3 DNA sequence: TGTGCCAGCAGCTTAGCCTCGGAGGGGCCGGCTGGTTCACCCCTCCACTTT.

The chain has TRBV5-4 and TRBJ1-1; no reliable D call. This CDR3 has 13 residues. Per germline, CDR1 SGHNT and CDR2 YYREEE (reference sequence). Trimming pared 4 bases from V and 3 bases from J, leaving 10 bases between. CDR3 protein: CASSRPGDTEAFF. The CDR3 bases are TGTGCCAGCAGCCGGCCCGGGGACACTGAAGCTTTCTTT.

The V gene is TRBV4-1, the J gene TRBJ2-1, with 12 bases lining up with TRBD2. CDR1 MGHRA and CDR2 YSYEKL come from the germline V gene. CDR3 size: 16 residues. Trimming removed 4 bases from V and 4 bases from J; junction bases left unmatched: 5. The CDR3 bases are TGCGCCAGCAGCCCCGGACTAGCGGGACTGTACAATGAGCAGTTCTTC. Translated: CASSPGLAGLYNEQFF.

This clone is a singleton in its sample. The chain combines TRBV13 with TRBJ2-1; TRBD1 aligns across 9 bases. Germline lookup yields CDR1 PRHDT and CDR2 FYEKMQ (reference sequence). CDR3 length: 15 amino acids. Unmatched junction bases numbered 8, after V lost 6 bases and J lost 5 bases. CDR3 in amino acids: CASRQTGTGHNEQFF. DNA of the CDR3: TGTGCCAGCAGACAGACCGGGACAGGGCACAATGAGCAGTTCTTC.

The CDR3 region has the DNA TGCGCCAGCAGTGAGAGCGGGAGTACCGGGGAGCTGTTTTTT. Residues: CASSESGSTGELFF. This rearrangement joins TRBV5-1 to TRBJ2-2; the match to TRBD2 covers 8 bases. Germline V gene sequence: CDR1 SGHRS, CDR2 YFSETQ. V dropped 5 bases and J dropped 5; count of bases not matched to a gene: 5. The CDR3 contains 14 residues.

This clone was seen once. The chain carries TRBV5-1 and TRBJ2-7; D uncertain. The CDR3 length is 15 residues. CDR1 is SGHRS and CDR2 is YFSETQ in the germline V gene. The germline V and J ends were trimmed by 4 bases and 3 bases, with 17 bases remaining between them. Here the CDR3 DNA reads TGCGCCAGCAGCCCTGGCCGTGGCTCGGGCTACGAGCAGTACTTC. It translates to CASSPGRGSGYEQYF.

The rearrangement joins TRBV30 to TRBJ1-6, with D unclear. The germline CDR1 and CDR2 sequences are GTSNPN and SVGIG (reference sequence). The CDR3 contains 16 residues. The germline V and J ends were trimmed by 0 bases and 7 bases, with 16 bases remaining between them. The CDR3 sequence: CAWSVLATGENSPLHF. The CDR3 DNA is TGTGCCTGGAGTGTATTAGCAACGGGAGAGAATTCACCCCTCCACTTT.

V is TRBV5-6 and J is TRBJ2-7, with TRBD1 matching over 7 bases. Germline values: CDR1 SGHDT, CDR2 YYEEEE. The CDR3 totals 14 residues. With 4 bases clipped from V and 5 bases from J, the junction kept 9 bases outside the gene matches. The CDR3 reads CASSETGTADEQYF. The DNA for the CDR3 is TGTGCCAGCAGCGAAACCGGGACAGCGGACGAGCAGTACTTC.

This chain connects TRBV6-1 to TRBJ2-7; perhaps TRBD1 as D (6 bases). Germline CDR1 reads MNHNS; CDR2 reads SASEGT. CDR3 length: 14 residues. V was pared by 6 bases and J by 6 bases, with 18 bases between. CDR3 amino acids: CASSKGGVGSEQYF. In DNA form, the CDR3 reads TGTGCCAGCAGCAAAGGGGGAGTTGGAAGCGAGCAGTACTTC.

V is TRBV9 and J is TRBJ2-1, with TRBD2 identical over 8 bases. Losses at the gene ends were 0 bases for V and 10 bases for J; bases not matched to a gene: 12. The CDR3 contains 16 residues. Per germline, CDR1 SGDLS and CDR2 YYNGEE. In nucleotides, the CDR3 is TGTGCCAGCAGCGTAGAATCCCAGCGGGGGCTCGGGGAGCAGTTCTTC. It encodes CASSVESQRGLGEQFF.

This clone is judged medium-sized (0.01 to 0.1%). Other DNA sequences within the sample encode an identical CDR3. V is TRBV9 and J is TRBJ1-2, with D uncertain. CDR1 is SGDLS, CDR2 YYNGEE, per germline. The ends were cut back, 0 bases at V and 2 bases at J, with 5 bases in the middle. This CDR3 comprises 13 residues. The chain's CDR3 is CASSVDSNYGYTF. In DNA form, the CDR3 reads TGTGCCAGCAGCGTAGATTCGAACTATGGCTACACCTTC.

As to this clone: At one end, the junction sequence differs from germline, possibly due to a read error. The rearrangement uses TRBV7-6 and TRBJ2-7; a weak D match, TRBD2 (6 bases). Germline lookup yields CDR1 SGHVS and CDR2 FNYEAQ. The CDR3 loop spans 11 amino acids. In DNA, the CDR3 is TGTGCCAGCAGCTTAGGAACGGGACTCCTATTC. It specifies CASSLGTGLLF. Supplemented by reference TRBV7-6 and TRBJ2-7, the full variable domain reads GAGVSQSPRYKVTKRGQDVALRCDPISGHVSLYWYRQALGQGPEFLTYFNYEAQQDKSGLPNDRFSAERPEGSISTLTIQRTEQRDSAMYRCASSLGTGLLFGPGTRLTVT.

The CDR3 DNA reads as TGTGCCAGCAGCTCATCGACAACCTTGGGAGATACGCAGTATTTT. Its translation is CASSSSTTLGDTQYF. The J gene is TRBJ2-3, the V gene TRBV7-2; D not resolved. V lost 4 bases to trimming and J lost 5 bases, with 16 bases between them. The CDR3 has 15 residues. Looked up from germline, CDR1 is SGHTA and CDR2 is FQGNSA.

This clone was counted between two and nine times. The rearrangement uses TRBV9 and TRBJ1-2, with TRBD1 matching 7 bases. Germline trimming cut 2 bases from V and 4 bases from J; bases unmatched to any gene: 2. Germline CDR1 reads SGDLS; CDR2 reads YYNGEE. The CDR3 is 13 amino acids. Here the CDR3 DNA reads TGTGCCAGCAGCGTCCCAGGGGGCTATGGCTACACCTTC. Encoded protein: CASSVPGGYGYTF.

V gene TRBV5-1 combines with J gene TRBJ1-6; weak D call: TRBD1 (6 bases). V was trimmed by 5 bases and J by 0 bases, leaving 18 bases between them. The CDR3 covers 18 residues. The germline CDR1 and CDR2 sequences are SGHRS and YFSETQ. The CDR3 DNA reads TGCGCCAGCAGGCGCGCCCCAACAGGGAGCTCCTATAATTCACCCCTCCACTTT. This codes for CASRRAPTGSSYNSPLHF.

The chain has TRBV7-2 and TRBJ1-4, with D uncertain. CDR3 length: 17 amino acids. The V end lost 2 bases, the J end lost 0 bases, and 13 bases lay between the germline ends. CDR1 SGHTA and CDR2 FQGNSA come from the germline V gene. The CDR3 region has the DNA TGTGCCAGCAGCTTATGGCTGCGACTCGCAACTAATGAAAAACTGTTTTTT. Protein: CASSLWLRLATNEKLFF.

In DNA form, the CDR3 reads TGCACCAGCAGTATACAATACGATCAGCCCCAGCATTTT. Amino acids: CTSSIQYDQPQHF. This chain links TRBV1 with TRBJ1-5; the table's D call, TRBD1, has no DNA check behind it. TRBV1 represents a pseudogene. The CDR3 is made up of 13 amino acids.

V gene TRBV11-2 combines with J gene TRBJ1-2; tentatively, D is TRBD1 (5 bases). The CDR3 consists of 13 residues. Germline loops: CDR1 SGHAT, CDR2 FQNNGV. Trimming shortened V by 6 bases and J by 0 bases, and 8 bases separated the two germline ends. The CDR3 spells CASSLQANYGYTF. The DNA for the CDR3 is TGTGCCAGCAGTTTACAGGCTAACTATGGCTACACCTTC.